This TCR beta chain was captured in a study of identical twins. The study's findings and limits: Twins shared beta out-of-frame sequences in excess, but this excess was weaker. Memory repertoires lacked the insertion deficit that abundant cord blood beta clonotypes showed.

A universal primer site was added by template switching, and unique molecular identifiers were carried by the cDNA. TCRdb redid the calling of the 5' RACE reads with MiXCR, one entry per CDR3 protein. Here the sample spans 450,000 to 600,000 distinct CDR3 sequences, approximately 20% being singletons. The CDR3 has 13 residues. After removal of 8 bases from V and 7 bases from J, the junction contained 6 bases not matched to a gene. Germline-derived CDR1 and CDR2 are LNHDA and SQIVND (reference sequence). For this clonotype: Its antigen is unidentified.

These same records also appear under a second study, on yellow fever vaccine responses in identical twins.

This sequence originates from a woman under 30 in good health. The V and J genes are TRBV19 and TRBJ1-5, with 9 nucleotides matching TRBD1. The sequencing input was CD4+ T cells sorted from blood. The DNA for the CDR3 is TGTGCCAGTGAACAGGGGGCAGGACAGCCCCAGCATTTT. This codes for CASEQGAGQPQHF.